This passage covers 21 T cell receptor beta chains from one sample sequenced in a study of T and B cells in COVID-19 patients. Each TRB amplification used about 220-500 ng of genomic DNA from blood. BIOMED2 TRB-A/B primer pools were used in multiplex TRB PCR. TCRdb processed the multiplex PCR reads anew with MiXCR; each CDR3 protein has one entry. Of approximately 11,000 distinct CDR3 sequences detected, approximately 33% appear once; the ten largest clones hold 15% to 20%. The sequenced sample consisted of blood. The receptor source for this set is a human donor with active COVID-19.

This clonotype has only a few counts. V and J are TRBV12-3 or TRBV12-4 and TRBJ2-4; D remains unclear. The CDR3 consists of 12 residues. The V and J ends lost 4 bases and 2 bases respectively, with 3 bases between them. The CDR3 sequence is CASSYPKNIQYF. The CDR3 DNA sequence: TGTGCCAGCAGTTACCCCAAAAACATTCAGTACTTC.

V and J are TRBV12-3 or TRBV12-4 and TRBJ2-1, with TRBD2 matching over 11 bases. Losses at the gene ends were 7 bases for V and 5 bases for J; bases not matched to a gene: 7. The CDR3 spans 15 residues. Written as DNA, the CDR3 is TGTGCCAGCACCCTTAGCGGGGGGGCCAACAATGAGCAGTTCTTC. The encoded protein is CASTLSGGANNEQFF.

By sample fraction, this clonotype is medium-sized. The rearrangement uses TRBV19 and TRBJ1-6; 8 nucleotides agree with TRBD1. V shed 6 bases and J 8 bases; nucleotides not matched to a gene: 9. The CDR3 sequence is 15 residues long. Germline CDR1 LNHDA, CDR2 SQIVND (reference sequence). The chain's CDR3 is CASSTTGGGYSPLHF. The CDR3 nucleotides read TGTGCCAGTAGCACTACAGGGGGAGGTTATTCACCCCTCCACTTT.

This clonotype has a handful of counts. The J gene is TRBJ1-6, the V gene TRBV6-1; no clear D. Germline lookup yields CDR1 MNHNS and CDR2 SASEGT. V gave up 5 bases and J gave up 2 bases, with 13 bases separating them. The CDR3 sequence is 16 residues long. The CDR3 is CASSRPGRPYNSPLHF. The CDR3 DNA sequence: TGTGCCAGCAGTCGCCCCGGGAGGCCCTATAATTCACCCCTCCACTTT.

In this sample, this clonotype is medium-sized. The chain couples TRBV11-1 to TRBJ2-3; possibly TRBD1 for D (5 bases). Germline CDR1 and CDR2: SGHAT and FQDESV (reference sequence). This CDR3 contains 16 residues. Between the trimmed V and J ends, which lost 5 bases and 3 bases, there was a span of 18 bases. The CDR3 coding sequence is TGTGCCAGCAGCGATATTCAGGGCCCCACAACAGATACGCAGTATTTT. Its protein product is CASSDIQGPTTDTQYF.

CDR3 protein: CASTPTGDYGYTF. CDR3 DNA sequence: TGTGCCAGCACCCCGACCGGGGACTATGGCTACACCTTC. V gene TRBV5-6 combines with J gene TRBJ1-2; D is unclear. The CDR3 runs to 13 residues. V was cut by 6 bases and J by 3 bases, with 12 bases left in between. Germline loops: CDR1 SGHDT, CDR2 YYEEEE.

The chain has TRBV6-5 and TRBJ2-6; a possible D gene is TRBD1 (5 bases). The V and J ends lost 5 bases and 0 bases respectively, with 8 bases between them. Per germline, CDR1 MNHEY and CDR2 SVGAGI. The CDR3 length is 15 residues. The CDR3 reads CASSKDSSGANVLTF. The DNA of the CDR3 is TGTGCCAGCAGTAAAGACAGCTCTGGGGCCAACGTCCTGACTTTC.

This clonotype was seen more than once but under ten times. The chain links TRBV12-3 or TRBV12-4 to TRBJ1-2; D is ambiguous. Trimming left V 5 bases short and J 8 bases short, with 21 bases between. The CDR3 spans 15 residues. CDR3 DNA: TGTGCCAGCAGTCACTCCGCGTCGTCCACGGGAGGCTACACCTTC. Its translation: CASSHSASSTGGYTF.

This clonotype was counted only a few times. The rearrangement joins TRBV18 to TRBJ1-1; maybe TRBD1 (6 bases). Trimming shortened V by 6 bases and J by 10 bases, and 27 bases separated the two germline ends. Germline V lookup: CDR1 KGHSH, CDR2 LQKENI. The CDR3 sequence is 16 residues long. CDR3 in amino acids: CASSSPFSPTGNRAFF. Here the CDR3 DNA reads TGTGCCAGCTCGTCACCCTTTTCTCCAACAGGGAATCGAGCTTTCTTT.

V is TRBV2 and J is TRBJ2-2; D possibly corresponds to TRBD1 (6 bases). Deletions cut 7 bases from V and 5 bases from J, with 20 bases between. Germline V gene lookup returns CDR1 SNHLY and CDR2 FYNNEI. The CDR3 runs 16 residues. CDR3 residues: CASTTKGARGTGELFF. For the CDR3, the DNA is TGTGCCAGCACCACGAAAGGGGCGAGGGGGACCGGGGAGCTGTTTTTT.

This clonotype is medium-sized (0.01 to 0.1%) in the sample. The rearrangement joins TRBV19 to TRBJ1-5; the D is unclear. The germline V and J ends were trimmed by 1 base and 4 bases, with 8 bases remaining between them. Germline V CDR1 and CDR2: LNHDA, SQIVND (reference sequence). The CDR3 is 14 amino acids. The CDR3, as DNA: TGTGCCAGTAGTATAGGTCTGAAGAATCAGCCCCAGCATTTT. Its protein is CASSIGLKNQPQHF.

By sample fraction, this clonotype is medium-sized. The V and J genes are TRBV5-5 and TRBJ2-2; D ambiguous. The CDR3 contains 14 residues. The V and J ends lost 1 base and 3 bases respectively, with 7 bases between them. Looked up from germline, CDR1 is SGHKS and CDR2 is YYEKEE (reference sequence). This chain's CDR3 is CASSLLWDTGELFF. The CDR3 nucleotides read TGTGCCAGCAGCTTGTTATGGGACACCGGGGAGCTGTTTTTT.

The CDR3 DNA is TGTGCCTGGAGTGTAGAGCGCGTCAGGGGATCTCGAGGGCAGTACTTC. The encoded protein is CAWSVERVRGSRGQYF. The V call is TRBV30, the J call TRBJ2-7; tentative D call: TRBD1 (6 bases). The CDR3 covers 16 residues. The V gene's germline CDR1 is GTSNPN and CDR2 SVGIG (reference sequence). Trimming took 0 bases from V and 9 from J, leaving 24 bases between them.

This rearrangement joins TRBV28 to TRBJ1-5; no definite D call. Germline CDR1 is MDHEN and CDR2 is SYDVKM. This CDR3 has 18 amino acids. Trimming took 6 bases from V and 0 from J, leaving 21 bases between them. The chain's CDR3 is CASRLTGTEFYSNQPQHF. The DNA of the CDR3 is TGTGCCAGCAGACTGACGGGCACGGAGTTTTATAGCAATCAGCCCCAGCATTTT.

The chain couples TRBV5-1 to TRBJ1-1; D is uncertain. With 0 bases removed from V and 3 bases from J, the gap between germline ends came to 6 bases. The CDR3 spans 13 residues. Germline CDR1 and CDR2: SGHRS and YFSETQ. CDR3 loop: CASSLGGDTEAFF. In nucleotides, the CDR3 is TGCGCCAGCAGCTTGGGCGGGGACACTGAAGCTTTCTTT.

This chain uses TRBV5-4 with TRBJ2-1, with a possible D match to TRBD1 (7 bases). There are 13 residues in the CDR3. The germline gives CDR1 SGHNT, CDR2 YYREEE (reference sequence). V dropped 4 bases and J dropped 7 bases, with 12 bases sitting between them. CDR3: CASSPQGGNEQFF. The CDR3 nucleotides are TGTGCCAGCAGCCCTCAGGGGGGAAATGAGCAGTTCTTC.

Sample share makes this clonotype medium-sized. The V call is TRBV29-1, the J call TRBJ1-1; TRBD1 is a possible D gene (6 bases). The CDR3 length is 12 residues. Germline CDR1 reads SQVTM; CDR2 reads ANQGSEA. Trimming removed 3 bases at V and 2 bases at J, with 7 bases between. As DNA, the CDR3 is TGCAGCGTTGACAGGGGTAACACTGAAGCTTTCTTT. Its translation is CSVDRGNTEAFF.

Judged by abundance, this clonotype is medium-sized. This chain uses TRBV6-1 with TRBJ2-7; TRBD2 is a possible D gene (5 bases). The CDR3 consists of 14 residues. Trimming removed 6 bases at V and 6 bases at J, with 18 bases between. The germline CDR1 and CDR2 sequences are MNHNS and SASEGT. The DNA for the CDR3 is TGTGCCAGCAGCCAGGTAGAGGGTCGGAGCGAGCAGTACTTC. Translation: CASSQVEGRSEQYF.

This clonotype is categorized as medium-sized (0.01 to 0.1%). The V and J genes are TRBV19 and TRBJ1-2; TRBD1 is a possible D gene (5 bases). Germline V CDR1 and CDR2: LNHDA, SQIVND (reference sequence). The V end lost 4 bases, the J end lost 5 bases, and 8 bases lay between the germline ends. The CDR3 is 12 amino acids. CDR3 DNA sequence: TGTGCCAGTAGTACAGGGTGGTATGGCTACACCTTC. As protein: CASSTGWYGYTF. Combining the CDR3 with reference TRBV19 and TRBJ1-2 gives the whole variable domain DGGITQSPKYLFRKEGQNVTLSCEQNLNHDAMYWYRQDPGQGLRLIYYSQIVNDFQKGDIAEGYSVSREKKESFPLTVTSAQKNPTAFYLCASSTGWYGYTFGSGTRLTVV.

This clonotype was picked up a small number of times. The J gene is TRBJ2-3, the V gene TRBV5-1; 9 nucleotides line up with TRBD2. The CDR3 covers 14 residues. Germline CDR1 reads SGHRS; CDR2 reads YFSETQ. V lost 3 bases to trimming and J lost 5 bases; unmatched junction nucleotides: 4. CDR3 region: CASSSGTSLDTQYF. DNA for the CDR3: TGCGCCAGCAGCTCCGGGACTAGCTTAGATACGCAGTATTTT.

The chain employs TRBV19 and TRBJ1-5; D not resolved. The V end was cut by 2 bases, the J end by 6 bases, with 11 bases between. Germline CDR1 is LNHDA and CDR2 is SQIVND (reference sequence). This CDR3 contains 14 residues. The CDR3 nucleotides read TGTGCCAGTAGTATACCCCCACGAGGTCAGCCCCAGCATTTT. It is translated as CASSIPPRGQPQHF.